This TCR beta chain is from a study of STAT5B mutations in CD4+ large granular lymphocyte leukemia. A remark on this clone: The antigen remains unidentified.

Buffy coats from healthy blood donors served as controls. General study points: CD4-sorted patient repertoires seemed more clonal than healthy CD4+ repertoires. Approximately 25% of private leukemic clonotypes occurred rarely in other patients' non-leukemic repertoires.

The CDR3 spans 14 residues. Per the germline V gene, CDR1 is SQVTM and CDR2 is ANQGSEA. The trim removed 3 bases at V and 8 bases at J, leaving 9 bases unmatched. Original handling: Productive clonotypes were detectable down to 2.59 x 10-5 frequency. TCRdb's copy holds only in-frame clones and misses some; the assay was immunoSEQ multiplex PCR. V and J calls and clone size are given by that table; D and trimming were obtained from the DNA. The sample records tens of thousands of clones, under 90% being singletons. The origin of this receptor is a human donor in good health. Sequencing was performed on CD4+ T cells from blood buffy coats. J is TRBJ2-3 and V is TRBV29-1; 9 nucleotides match TRBD2. CDR3 in amino acids: CSVESGGRGRTQYF. In DNA, the CDR3 is TGCAGCGTTGAGTCAGGCGGGAGGGGCCGTACGCAGTATTTT.